Listed below are T cell receptor beta chains from one sample, sequenced in a study of cytomegalovirus exposure and HLA in healthy donors. TCRdb's table, derived via immunoSEQ multiplex PCR, lists solely in-frame clones and lacks some. This table holds about 100,000 clones, roughly 78% found once. Source material: PBMCs. The receptors come from a woman aged 60 to 75 in good health and CMV-seronegative. The CDR3 runs from the conserved cysteine through the conserved F or W. A D gene is named only where the DNA matches it firmly. The listing skips clone size in some rows; elsewhere it reads once, few, many or a size class.

CDR3nt: TGTGCCAGCAGCTTAGGGTGGACTAGCGGGAGCGACACAGATACGCAGTATTTT
CDR3aa: CASSLGWTSGSDTDTQYF
d_gene: TRBD2
v_gene: TRBV7-9
abundance: few
j_gene: TRBJ2-3

CDR3nt: TGTGCCAGCAGCTTCCTGGGACTAGCGGGAGACGAGCAGTACTTC
CDR3aa: CASSFLGLAGDEQYF
d_gene: TRBD2
v_gene: TRBV7-8
abundance: NA
j_gene: TRBJ2-7

CDR3nt: TGTGCCAGCAGCGAACGACAGGATAGGTCCTACAATGAGCAGTTCTTC
CDR3aa: CASSERQDRSYNEQFF
d_gene: NA
v_gene: TRBV9
abundance: NA
j_gene: TRBJ2-1

CDR3nt: TGCGCCAGCAGCTTGTATACTAGCGGGAGTAATGAGCAGTTCTTC
CDR3aa: CASSLYTSGSNEQFF
d_gene: TRBD2
v_gene: TRBV5-1
abundance: NA
j_gene: TRBJ2-1

CDR3nt: TGCGCCAGCAGCCAAGGGATGGAGGGTACGCCGGGAGAGACCCAGTACTTC
CDR3aa: CASSQGMEGTPGETQYF
d_gene: NA
v_gene: TRBV4-3
abundance: NA
j_gene: TRBJ2-5

CDR3nt: TGTGCCACCAGTGACAGTTTGAACACTGAAGCTTTCTTT
CDR3aa: CATSDSLNTEAFF
d_gene: NA
v_gene: TRBV15
abundance: NA
j_gene: TRBJ1-1

CDR3nt: TGTGCCAGCAGCTCCGGACAGGGCACCGGGGAGCTGTTTTTT
CDR3aa: CASSSGQGTGELFF
d_gene: TRBD1
v_gene: TRBV5-4
abundance: few
j_gene: TRBJ2-2

CDR3nt: TGTGCCAGCAGCGCGGCAGGGTTGTCCCATGTTTTCTTT
CDR3aa: CASSAAGLSHVFF
d_gene: NA
v_gene: TRBV25-1
abundance: NA
j_gene: TRBJ1-1

CDR3nt: TGTGCCAGTAACACGGCGGGAGGGCCAAGCAATGAGCAGTTCTTC
CDR3aa: CASNTAGGPSNEQFF
d_gene: TRBD2
v_gene: TRBV19
abundance: NA
j_gene: TRBJ2-1

CDR3nt: TGTGCCAGCAGTTACGGGACAGGGCAGAGCGAGCAGTACTTC
CDR3aa: CASSYGTGQSEQYF
d_gene: TRBD1
v_gene: TRBV25-1
abundance: NA
j_gene: TRBJ2-7

CDR3nt: TGTGCCAGCAGCTTGACAGGGGATGGGCAGTATTTT
CDR3aa: CASSLTGDGQYF
d_gene: TRBD1
v_gene: TRBV5-4
abundance: NA
j_gene: TRBJ2-3

CDR3nt: TGCGCCAGCAGCTTGGGAGGGACTAGCTTGCCAGATACGCAGTATTTT
CDR3aa: CASSLGGTSLPDTQYF
d_gene: TRBD2
v_gene: TRBV5-1
abundance: NA
j_gene: TRBJ2-3

CDR3nt: TGTGCCAGCAGCCAAGACGCGGCTAGCGGGTCAACCGGGGAGCTGTTTTTT
CDR3aa: CASSQDAASGSTGELFF
d_gene: TRBD2
v_gene: TRBV4-2
abundance: NA
j_gene: TRBJ2-2

CDR3nt: TGTGCCAGCAGTCGCGGACCCGGGACAGAAAACTATGGCTACACCTTC
CDR3aa: CASSRGPGTENYGYTF
d_gene: TRBD1
v_gene: TRBV28
abundance: few
j_gene: TRBJ1-2

CDR3nt: TGTGCCATCAGTGGAAACAGGGGGCCCGGGGCCAACGTCCTGACTTTC
CDR3aa: CAISGNRGPGANVLTF
d_gene: TRBD1
v_gene: TRBV10-3
abundance: few
j_gene: TRBJ2-6

CDR3nt: TGTGCCAGCAGTTTATCGGCAGCCCGAGGACTGTTTTTT
CDR3aa: CASSLSAARGLFF
d_gene: NA
v_gene: TRBV28
abundance: NA
j_gene: TRBJ1-4

CDR3nt: TGTGCCAGTAGTTTCCTCCAGGGTAGCAATGAGCAGTTCTTC
CDR3aa: CASSFLQGSNEQFF
d_gene: NA
v_gene: TRBV19
abundance: NA
j_gene: TRBJ2-1

CDR3nt: TGTGCCAGCAGTCTCTACAGGGGTACGAGGGAAGCTTTCTTT
CDR3aa: CASSLYRGTREAFF
d_gene: TRBD1
v_gene: TRBV27
abundance: NA
j_gene: TRBJ1-1

CDR3nt: TGTGCCAGCAGCGCCGGACAGGGGAACGGGTACGAGCAGTACTTC
CDR3aa: CASSAGQGNGYEQYF
d_gene: TRBD1
v_gene: TRBV5-6
abundance: NA
j_gene: TRBJ2-7

CDR3nt: TGTGCCAGCAGCTTAGGATTGGGGGCGAACACTGAAGCTTTCTTT
CDR3aa: CASSLGLGANTEAFF
d_gene: NA
v_gene: TRBV7-8
abundance: NA
j_gene: TRBJ1-1

CDR3nt: TGCGCCAGCAGCCGCTATACTAGCGGGGGGCTCTACGAGCAGTACTTC
CDR3aa: CASSRYTSGGLYEQYF
d_gene: TRBD2
v_gene: TRBV4-1
abundance: few
j_gene: TRBJ2-7

CDR3nt: TGTGCCAGCAGCGCCCCGGGGGGACTACCCACAGATACGCAGTATTTT
CDR3aa: CASSAPGGLPTDTQYF
d_gene: TRBD2
v_gene: TRBV7-9
abundance: NA
j_gene: TRBJ2-3

CDR3nt: TGTGCCAGCAGTCCCCTGAGAGGGAGCAATCAGCCCCAGCATTTT
CDR3aa: CASSPLRGSNQPQHF
d_gene: NA
v_gene: TRBV6-1
abundance: NA
j_gene: TRBJ1-5

CDR3nt: TGTGCCAGTAGTATTGGCCGAATTGGGCGCAATCAGCCCCAGCATTTT
CDR3aa: CASSIGRIGRNQPQHF
d_gene: NA
v_gene: TRBV19
abundance: NA
j_gene: TRBJ1-5

CDR3nt: TGTGCCAGCAGCTTAATTCCCAGGGGGTTTACTGAAGCTTTCTTT
CDR3aa: CASSLIPRGFTEAFF
d_gene: TRBD1
v_gene: TRBV7-8
abundance: NA
j_gene: TRBJ1-1

CDR3nt: TGCGCCAGCAGTCATCAGGGGGTAGGGGAAAAACTGTTTTTT
CDR3aa: CASSHQGVGEKLFF
d_gene: TRBD1
v_gene: TRBV10-2
abundance: NA
j_gene: TRBJ1-4

CDR3nt: TGCGCCAGCAGCCAAGATCAGACAGGGAAATCCTACGAGCAGTACTTC
CDR3aa: CASSQDQTGKSYEQYF
d_gene: TRBD1
v_gene: TRBV4-3
abundance: NA
j_gene: TRBJ2-7

CDR3nt: TGTGCCAGCTCACCACCGGGGACAGCCGATTCACCCCTCCACTTT
CDR3aa: CASSPPGTADSPLHF
d_gene: TRBD1
v_gene: TRBV18
abundance: NA
j_gene: TRBJ1-6

CDR3nt: TGTGCCAGCAGCTTAGCTTTGGCAGGGGCAGGCTATAATTCACCCCTCCACTTT
CDR3aa: CASSLALAGAGYNSPLHF
d_gene: NA
v_gene: TRBV7-9
abundance: NA
j_gene: TRBJ1-6

CDR3nt: TGTGCCAGTACCCCGGGGACAGTTCAGCCCCAGCATTTT
CDR3aa: CASTPGTVQPQHF
d_gene: TRBD1
v_gene: TRBV19
abundance: NA
j_gene: TRBJ1-5

CDR3nt: TGTGCCAGCAGCTTGGGGGACATTACGAGCAATCAGCCCCAGCATTTT
CDR3aa: CASSLGDITSNQPQHF
d_gene: NA
v_gene: TRBV5-8
abundance: NA
j_gene: TRBJ1-5

CDR3nt: TGCGCCAGCAGCCAAGGGTGGCCTAACACCGGGGAGCTGTTTTTT
CDR3aa: CASSQGWPNTGELFF
d_gene: NA
v_gene: TRBV4-1
abundance: NA
j_gene: TRBJ2-2

CDR3nt: TGTGCCAGCAGTTACTGGCCAACGAAGTACAATGAGCAGTTCTTC
CDR3aa: CASSYWPTKYNEQFF
d_gene: NA
v_gene: TRBV6-5
abundance: NA
j_gene: TRBJ2-1

CDR3nt: TGTGCCAGCAGCTTGGGGGGACAGACTAACTATGGCTACACCTTC
CDR3aa: CASSLGGQTNYGYTF
d_gene: TRBD1
v_gene: TRBV5-6
abundance: NA
j_gene: TRBJ1-2

CDR3nt: TGTGCTAGTGGTTTTCCTGGACTAGCGACAAAAGAGACCCAGTACTTC
CDR3aa: CASGFPGLATKETQYF
d_gene: TRBD2
v_gene: TRBV12-5
abundance: NA
j_gene: TRBJ2-5

CDR3nt: TGTGCCAGCAGAGGGGCCTCTAACTATGGCTACACCTTC
CDR3aa: CASRGASNYGYTF
d_gene: NA
v_gene: TRBV6-1
abundance: NA
j_gene: TRBJ1-2

CDR3nt: TGTGCCAGCAGTTACAAGGACAGGGGAGTCCACGAGCAGTACTTC
CDR3aa: CASSYKDRGVHEQYF
d_gene: TRBD1
v_gene: TRBV6-5
abundance: NA
j_gene: TRBJ2-7

CDR3nt: TGTGCCAGCAGCCCTTTGGGACAGCAACAAACCACAGATACGCAGTATTTT
CDR3aa: CASSPLGQQQTTDTQYF
d_gene: TRBD1
v_gene: TRBV7-9
abundance: NA
j_gene: TRBJ2-3

CDR3nt: TGTGCCAGTAGTCCCGGGGGGCCCCAGCATTTT
CDR3aa: CASSPGGPQHF
d_gene: NA
v_gene: TRBV19
abundance: NA
j_gene: TRBJ1-5

CDR3nt: TGTGCCAGCAATCCCACTATCACCGGGGGCAATGAGCAGTTCTTC
CDR3aa: CASNPTITGGNEQFF
d_gene: NA
v_gene: TRBV6-6
abundance: NA
j_gene: TRBJ2-1

CDR3nt: TGTGCCAACTCAGGGGCAGGTCAGCCCCAGCATTTT
CDR3aa: CANSGAGQPQHF
d_gene: NA
v_gene: TRBV28
abundance: NA
j_gene: TRBJ1-5

CDR3nt: TGTGCCAGCAGCTTAGTCGGTAGGTTTATCCCCACGGGGGAGCAGTACTTC
CDR3aa: CASSLVGRFIPTGEQYF
d_gene: NA
v_gene: TRBV7-4
abundance: NA
j_gene: TRBJ2-7

CDR3nt: TGCGCCAGCAGCCAAGAACCAGGATCGAACTATGGCTACACCTTC
CDR3aa: CASSQEPGSNYGYTF
d_gene: NA
v_gene: TRBV4-1
abundance: once
j_gene: TRBJ1-2

CDR3nt: TGTGCCAGCAGACCACTGACAGGGCCCTCTAACTATGGCTACACCTTC
CDR3aa: CASRPLTGPSNYGYTF
d_gene: TRBD1
v_gene: TRBV5-5
abundance: few
j_gene: TRBJ1-2

CDR3nt: TGTGCCAGCAGGTCCAAGTCCAGGACAGGGAGACACGAGCAGTACTTC
CDR3aa: CASRSKSRTGRHEQYF
d_gene: NA
v_gene: TRBV21-1
abundance: few
j_gene: TRBJ2-7

CDR3nt: TGTGCCAGCAGCTTAGCAGGGACAGGGGGCACAGATACGCAGTATTTT
CDR3aa: CASSLAGTGGTDTQYF
d_gene: TRBD1
v_gene: TRBV7-9
abundance: NA
j_gene: TRBJ2-3

CDR3nt: TGTGCCAGTCCGAAAATTACTGGGGGGGCCCCTAGCAATCAGCCCCAGCATTTT
CDR3aa: CASPKITGGAPSNQPQHF
d_gene: NA
v_gene: TRBV19
abundance: few
j_gene: TRBJ1-5

CDR3nt: TGTGCCAGCAGCTTAGGCAGGGCCGACTCTGGGGCCAACGTCCTGACTTTC
CDR3aa: CASSLGRADSGANVLTF
d_gene: NA
v_gene: TRBV7-9
abundance: NA
j_gene: TRBJ2-6

CDR3nt: TGTGCCAGCAGCTTGGCTGGGGCGGGGAACATTCAGTACTTC
CDR3aa: CASSLAGAGNIQYF
d_gene: NA
v_gene: TRBV5-4
abundance: NA
j_gene: TRBJ2-4

CDR3nt: TGTGCCAGCAGTTTAAGCGGGGGATCCGACGCGTTCTACGAGCAGTACTTC
CDR3aa: CASSLSGGSDAFYEQYF
d_gene: TRBD2
v_gene: TRBV28
abundance: once
j_gene: TRBJ2-7

CDR3nt: TGCGCCAGCAGCTTGGAGGCATGGGACAGGGACGAGCAGTACTTC
CDR3aa: CASSLEAWDRDEQYF
d_gene: TRBD1
v_gene: TRBV5-1
abundance: NA
j_gene: TRBJ2-7

CDR3nt: TGCGCCAGCAGCTCCCTACTAGCGGGAGGGCCAAATGAGCAGTTCTTC
CDR3aa: CASSSLLAGGPNEQFF
d_gene: TRBD2
v_gene: TRBV4-1
abundance: NA
j_gene: TRBJ2-1

CDR3nt: TGTGCCATCAGTGGAGGGAGGACCCCGCAAGAGACCCAGTACTTC
CDR3aa: CAISGGRTPQETQYF
d_gene: NA
v_gene: TRBV10-3
abundance: NA
j_gene: TRBJ2-5